This T cell receptor (beta chain) was found in a study of blood T cell repertoires in COVID-19 (dated by TCRdb to about 2020). For context, the study as a whole: The collaborator samples originated in the United States, Italy and Spain and spanned the acute and convalescent phases of COVID-19. Deeply sampled blood TCRbeta repertoires from subjects exposed to, actively infected with, or recovered from COVID-19 were included in the dataset. Sample metadata almost always included a de-identified subject ID, COVID-19 status, age in years and sex. The samples were drawn from the first 160 participants of the ongoing ImmuneRACE study and from 950 to 1,500 subjects provided by 6 global collaborators. Where available, HLA class I and class II types were taken from metadata supplied by the sample provider and were not determined by assay-based typing. The repertoires were released in a freely available public database meant as a resource for research on the immune response to SARS-CoV-2. The prospective study material was composed of cDNA or gDNA derived from T cells, B-cell-depleted T cells, or PBMCs. Results the study describes overall, beyond this receptor: How much clinical and demographic metadata was included differed by source and by participant, and the metadata was provided uncurated.

Taken from cysteine to phenylalanine, the CDR3 has 16 residues. Solely the CDR3 DNA is kept, with 48 bases framed from the first base. Unmatched junction bases come to 8, with V trimmed by 5 bases and J by 2 bases. Via the germline V gene (reference sequence), CDR1 is MNHEY and CDR2 SMNVEV. As regards this clone: The clone's antigen remains unknown. Within one base of it there is no much larger clone, and no base qualities were kept.

Participants in the prospective study were aged roughly 18 to 89 years, lived in 20 to 25 United States geographic areas, and enrolled through a virtual design. To assign participants to cohorts, the prospective study relied on clinical history that participants themselves reported in a screening survey and a study questionnaire. Exposed participants had been in contact with someone with a PCR-confirmed or clinician-diagnosed COVID-19 case within 2 weeks of study entry. Each participant in the prospective study had whole blood, serum and a nasopharyngeal or oropharyngeal swab collected by mobile phlebotomists. Participants in the prospective study had the option to provide additional blood draws and questionnaires over an approximately 2-month period. Prospective study blood samples were shipped either frozen or at room temperature before DNA extraction. TCRbeta CDR3 regions were amplified from genomic DNA using the immunoSEQ Assay, a bias-controlled multiplex PCR. Concerning the study's data processing: Nucleated cell counts per sample were estimated from amplification of reference gene primers within the assay. To quantify the absolute abundance of each unique TCRbeta CDR3 rearrangement, sequence reads were collapsed and filtered. For each sample, productive Simpson clonality was calculated as the square root of Simpson's diversity index over productive rearrangements. The immuneACCESS repertoire file appears here via TCRdb, limited to in-frame rearrangements. These files lack a portion of the clones; in checked studies, under half of the deficit traces to unresolved V genes, and the cause of the others is not known. V and J calls and clone size are as listed in that table; D and trimming were resolved from the DNA. This sample lists fewer than 350,000 clones; 75% to 95% were detected once. The ten most abundant clones make up approximately 2.7% of the sample.

The sequence was collected from a man aged 40-55 years who had been exposed to COVID-19. This sequence uses TRBV27 and TRBJ2-3, with TRBD1 identical over 9 junction bases. Sequencing was carried out using PBMCs or T cells enriched from blood (not recorded which). The sequenced DNA is TGTGCCAGCAGTCCCGGGACAGGGTACTACACAGATACGCAGTATTTT. This yields the protein CASSPGTGYYTDTQYF.